This T cell receptor (beta chain) was recovered during a study of beta chain features in type 1 diabetes. Study results and caveats: Patients with type 1 diabetes carried fewer insertions and had more deletions at their VDJ junctions. Short templates might get an advantage during PCR, and this would be equal in patients and controls.

Stem cell-like memory, regulatory, central memory and naive CD4+ cells were sorted via CD45RO/CCR7/CD25/CD127/CD95/CD27. The length of the CDR3 is 15 residues. V lost 1 base and J 0 bases, leaving 8 bases between the germline ends. From germline, CDR1 is SGHRS and CDR2 YFSETQ. As regards this clone: Its antigen is not known.

The study reverse transcribed the entire isolated RNA, so it sequenced expressed TCRB transcripts. The repertoire was sequenced with immunoSEQ multiplex PCR; TCRdb's copy has only in-frame clones and lacks some. Of about 260,000 clones listed, about 71% are singletons. Sequences were obtained from naive CD4+ T cells from blood. The chain recombines TRBV5-1 with TRBJ2-1, with D unresolved. This sequence originates from a man under 40 in good health. The CDR3 protein is CASSLLLNSYNEQFF. CDR3 in DNA: TGCGCCAGCAGCTTGTTACTAAACTCCTACAATGAGCAGTTCTTC. The variable domain in full, with the rest retrieved from reference TRBV5-1 and TRBJ2-1, is KAGVTQTPRYLIKTRGQQVTLSCSPISGHRSVSWYQQTPGQGLQFLFEYFSETQRNKGNFPGRFSGRQFSNSRSEMNVSTLELGDSALYLCASSLLLNSYNEQFFGPGTRLTVL.